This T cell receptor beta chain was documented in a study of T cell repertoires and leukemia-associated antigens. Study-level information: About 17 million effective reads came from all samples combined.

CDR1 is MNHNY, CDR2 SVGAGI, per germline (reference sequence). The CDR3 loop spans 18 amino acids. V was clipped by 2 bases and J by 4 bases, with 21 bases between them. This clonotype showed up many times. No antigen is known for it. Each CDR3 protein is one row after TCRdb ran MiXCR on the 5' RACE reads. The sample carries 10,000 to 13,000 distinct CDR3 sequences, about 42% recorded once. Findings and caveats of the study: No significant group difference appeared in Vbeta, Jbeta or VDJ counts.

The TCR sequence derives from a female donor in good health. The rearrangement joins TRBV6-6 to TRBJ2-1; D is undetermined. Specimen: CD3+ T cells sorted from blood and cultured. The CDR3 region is CASSYHHFFRESYNEQFF. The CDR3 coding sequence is TGTGCCAGCAGTTACCATCATTTCTTTAGGGAAAGTTACAATGAGCAGTTCTTC.